The clone carrying this T cell receptor (beta chain) was seen only once. Being one base from a much bigger clone, this may be a read error. This specimen belongs to a study of blood T cells in healthy people across ages. The V end was cut by 3 bases, the J end by 4 bases, with 14 bases between. Germline V gene lookup returns CDR1 SGDLS and CDR2 YYNGEE. CDR3 length equals 14 residues. Using a J-beta primer mix together with a sample-barcoded 5' primer, a second PCR was run for roughly 7 to 12 cycles. TCRdb passed the 5' RACE reads through MiXCR, listing each CDR3 protein once. The sample has roughly 1.6 million distinct CDR3 sequences; about 31% are singletons. Total RNA, at least 5.5 micrograms per sample, came from PBMCs.

The sequenced sample was blood. The clonotype comes from a woman aged 25 to 45 in good health. The chain employs TRBV9 and TRBJ2-7, with TRBD2 as a possible D gene (5 bases). CDR3: CASSGASGEYEQYF. The CDR3 DNA reads as TGTGCCAGCAGCGGAGCCAGCGGTGAATACGAGCAGTACTTC.